This TCR beta chain was profiled in a study of shared T cell receptors in the human thymus. The table came from immunoSEQ multiplex PCR; TCRdb's copy has only in-frame clones and leaves some out. The sample carries 600,000 or so clones, approximately 87% recorded once. Trimming cost V 3 bases and J 2 bases; bases outside gene matches: 10. The CDR3 is 16 residues long. In germline, CDR1 is SGHTS, CDR2 YDEGEE. These sequences were also reported in another study, on human thymus T cells. That source reports: The source of the thymus tissue was resections taken during corrective heart surgery. Gene usage (both V and J) appeared biased in thymic and blood repertoires.

J is TRBJ2-7 and V is TRBV5-8; 8 positions agree with TRBD1. This sequence was found in a boy under three years old with a congenital heart defect. Sequencing was carried out using thymocytes. In DNA, the CDR3 is TGTGCCAGCAGCTCGGGGGACAGGCGGTGGCCCTACGAGCAGTACTTC. It specifies CASSSGDRRWPYEQYF.